The rows below give T cell receptor beta chains drawn from one sample of a study of T-cell memory formation after mild COVID-19. TCRdb re-analysed the 5' RACE reads in MiXCR, keeping a single row per CDR3 protein. The profile covers about 240,000 distinct CDR3 sequences, with 8.5% to 9.5% appearing a single time and approximately 20% taken by the ten largest. Sequenced input: PBMCs or a T cell subset sorted from them (not recorded which). The receptors stem from a man between 18 and 29 years old who had mild COVID-19 (a few samples of this study predate the infection). Cell type and time point are not known. Both conserved end residues are part of each CDR3. The order of the fields is CDR3 DNA, CDR3 protein, V gene, D gene, J gene, clone size. D genes are given only for firm matches. Clone size appears in some rows only: once, few, many, or a class for an expanded clone.

TGTGCCAGCAGCCAAGATATGTTCGGGGGAAGCTCCTACAATGAGCAGTTCTTC	CASSQDMFGGSSYNEQFF	TRBV4-2	.	TRBJ2-1	many
TGCGCCAGCAGCTTACCCAGGGAGGGTCTACCCCTCGATACGCAGTATTTT	CASSLPREGLPLDTQYF	TRBV5-1	TRBD2	TRBJ2-3	many
TGTGCCAGCAGCTCCATGAATCAGCCCCAGCATTTT	CASSSMNQPQHF	TRBV7-2	.	TRBJ1-5	few
TGTGCCAGCAGCTCTTTGGACGGGAAAGAGACCCAGTACTTC	CASSSLDGKETQYF	TRBV5-6	.	TRBJ2-5	few
TGTGCCAGCAGCGGCGGGAACCAAGAGACCCAGTACTTC	CASSGGNQETQYF	TRBV5-5	.	TRBJ2-5	.
TGTGCCAGCAGCTTAGACAGCAATCAGCCCCAGCATTTT	CASSLDSNQPQHF	TRBV5-5	.	TRBJ1-5	many
TGTGCCAGCAGTTGGACAGGGGGGGAGCAGTACTTC	CASSWTGGEQYF	TRBV12-3/TRBV12-4	TRBD1	TRBJ2-7	.
TGTGCCGGTCGGGCGGCTGGCACTGAAGCTTTCTTT	CAGRAAGTEAFF	TRBV7-9	.	TRBJ1-1	.
TGCGCCAGCAGCAAATCCGGGACCCCATCGGTCACAGATACGCAGTATTTT	CASSKSGTPSVTDTQYF	TRBV5-1	.	TRBJ2-3	.
TGTGCCAGCAGCTTAGGGACTAGCGGGGCGAATGAGCAGTTCTTC	CASSLGTSGANEQFF	TRBV7-8	TRBD2	TRBJ2-1	many
TGTGCCATCCGGGGGGGGATCGGCTACACCTTC	CAIRGGIGYTF	TRBV6-5	.	TRBJ1-2	few
TGTGCCAGCAGGACAGGGTACGAGCAGTACTTC	CASRTGYEQYF	TRBV25-1	TRBD1	TRBJ2-7	many
TGTGCCAGCTCAGCGCGATCTCTAAACCAAGAGACCCAGTACTTC	CASSARSLNQETQYF	TRBV18	.	TRBJ2-5	few
TGCAGCGTTGGGGACCAGGGATCGGAAGCTTTCTTT	CSVGDQGSEAFF	TRBV29-1	.	TRBJ1-1	many
TGTGCCACCAGTGATTCAGCGGGGGACTACACAGATACGCAGTATTTT	CATSDSAGDYTDTQYF	TRBV24-1	TRBD2	TRBJ2-3	.
TGTGCCAGCAGACCCGGGGCTAAGGGAGATACGCAGTATTTT	CASRPGAKGDTQYF	TRBV12-3/TRBV12-4	.	TRBJ2-3	many
TGCAGCGTTGCCGGGGGGTCGGTCAATGAGCAGTTCTTC	CSVAGGSVNEQFF	TRBV29-1	TRBD2	TRBJ2-1	once
TGTGCCAGCACATCCCAAGAGACCCAGTACTTC	CASTSQETQYF	TRBV6-6	.	TRBJ2-5	.
TGTGCCAGCAGTTACTCTGGGTGGGGACTACGAACTGAAGCTTTCTTT	CASSYSGWGLRTEAFF	TRBV6-5	.	TRBJ1-1	.
TGCGCCAGACACAGGGCCTACGAGCAGTACTTC	CARHRAYEQYF	TRBV23-1	.	TRBJ2-7	few
TGTGCCAGTAACCCCGGGGGGCGAAGTTCACCCCTCCACTTT	CASNPGGRSSPLHF	TRBV6-5	.	TRBJ1-6	few
TGTGCCAGCAGCACGGTTGGGGATCCGACCATGAATGAGCAGTTCTTC	CASSTVGDPTMNEQFF	TRBV7-2	.	TRBJ2-1	few
TGTGCCAGCAGTTACCCCTGGACAGCCTACGAGCAGTACTTC	CASSYPWTAYEQYF	TRBV6-2/TRBV6-3	.	TRBJ2-7	few
TGTGCCAGCAGCTTATTAGTGGGACAGGGAAGTTCACCCCTCCACTTT	CASSLLVGQGSSPLHF	TRBV11-2	TRBD1	TRBJ1-6	few
TGTGCCAGCAGCCCCGGGGGGGCTAGCACAGATACGCAGTATTTT	CASSPGGASTDTQYF	TRBV11-3	TRBD2	TRBJ2-3	many
TGTGCCACCAGTGATGGGTTAAGGGGCAAAAATGAGCAGTTCTTC	CATSDGLRGKNEQFF	TRBV24-1	.	TRBJ2-1	few
TGCAGCGGCGCGAGACAGGGCACAGATACGCAGTATTTT	CSGARQGTDTQYF	TRBV29-1	.	TRBJ2-3	.
TGCGCCAGCAGCCGAATTCGCGGACAGGGTAATGAGCAGTTCTTC	CASSRIRGQGNEQFF	TRBV4-1	TRBD1	TRBJ2-1	few
TGCGCCAGCAGCCCATCGGGACAGGGAAGTTTCGAGCAGTACTTC	CASSPSGQGSFEQYF	TRBV4-3	TRBD1	TRBJ2-7	few
TGTGCCAGCAGCTTAGTGGGACTTCAGGGGGAGACCCAGTACTTC	CASSLVGLQGETQYF	TRBV7-2	.	TRBJ2-5	.
TGCGCCAGCAGCCCCTCAGGACAGGGGGCGGAGGAGCAGTACTTC	CASSPSGQGAEEQYF	TRBV5-1	TRBD1	TRBJ2-7	.
TGTGCCAGCAGCTTATCGGTGGGGTTATTCACAGATACGCAGTATTTT	CASSLSVGLFTDTQYF	TRBV7-3	.	TRBJ2-3	.
TGCAGTGCTAGAAGCACAGGGCCCACTGAAGCTTTCTTT	CSARSTGPTEAFF	TRBV20-1	.	TRBJ1-1	.
TGTGCCATCAGTGAGATTCCGGCAGCCTATGGCTACACCTTC	CAISEIPAAYGYTF	TRBV10-3	.	TRBJ1-2	few
TGTGCCAGCAGTGAAGCCGGCAATTCACCCCTCCACTTT	CASSEAGNSPLHF	TRBV6-1	.	TRBJ1-6	.
TGCGCCAGCAGCTTTACTGCGGGGGGGATTTACGAGCAGTACTTC	CASSFTAGGIYEQYF	TRBV5-1	TRBD2	TRBJ2-7	.
TGTGCCAGCAGCTTAACTATAGGGGACACTGAAGCTTTCTTT	CASSLTIGDTEAFF	TRBV7-3	.	TRBJ1-1	few
TGTGCCAGCAACCTGGAGGGGGGCTGGAACGAGCAGTACTTC	CASNLEGGWNEQYF	TRBV5-5	.	TRBJ2-7	many
TGTGCCAGCAGTGAACTCGGACTAGCGGGGGGGTCCTCCTACAATGAGCAGTTCTTC	CASSELGLAGGSSYNEQFF	TRBV6-1	TRBD2	TRBJ2-1	.
TGTGCCAGCAGCCAAGTGGTTAGTGCAGATACGCAGTATTTT	CASSQVVSADTQYF	TRBV4-2	.	TRBJ2-3	few
TGTGCCACCAGCAGAGACTCCGGCCTGCATTTT	CATSRDSGLHF	TRBV15	.	TRBJ1-5	many
TGTGCCAGCGGTCAGAACACCGGGGAGCTGTTTTTT	CASGQNTGELFF	TRBV12-3/TRBV12-4	.	TRBJ2-2	few
TGCAGTGCTAGAAGGCCTAGCTCCTACGAGCAGTACTTC	CSARRPSSYEQYF	TRBV20-1	.	TRBJ2-7	few
TGTGCCAGCAGCTCCTCCGGGACGTACTCCTACGAGCAGTACTTC	CASSSSGTYSYEQYF	TRBV7-9	.	TRBJ2-7	.
TGTGCCAGCAGAGGCCCATACACCGGGGAGCTGTTTTTT	CASRGPYTGELFF	TRBV12-3/TRBV12-4	.	TRBJ2-2	few
TGTGCCAGCAGCCCTTCCGGGGGCTACGAGCAGTACTTC	CASSPSGGYEQYF	TRBV7-9	.	TRBJ2-7	few
TGTGCCAGCAGTTGGGGGACTCCTGCCGACACCGGGGAGCTGTTTTTT	CASSWGTPADTGELFF	TRBV6-5	.	TRBJ2-2	.
TGTGCCAGCAGCTTGGACCGCCCCTGGAGAGCTTTCTTT	CASSLDRPWRAFF	TRBV5-5	.	TRBJ1-1	.
TGTGCCAGCTCACTCGGAAGCGGGATGAGCAATCAGCCCCAGCATTTT	CASSLGSGMSNQPQHF	TRBV18	.	TRBJ1-5	few
TGTGCCAGCAAACCCACAGGGGGCGCGGGAGGCTACACCTTC	CASKPTGGAGGYTF	TRBV6-5	TRBD1	TRBJ1-2	few
TGCGCCAGCAGCTTGGGAGGCTCGGTCTCGGAGAGAGAGACCCAGTACTTC	CASSLGGSVSERETQYF	TRBV5-1	.	TRBJ2-5	.
TGTGCCATCAGTGGAGTAAGGGACAGTAAATCTGAAGCTTTCTTT	CAISGVRDSKSEAFF	TRBV10-3	TRBD1	TRBJ1-1	few